A single sample gave rise to the 29 T cell receptor beta chains below, sequenced in a study of CD8 T cells in Susac syndrome. With random hexamers, reverse transcription was performed on about 0.5 to 1 ug of RNA. TCRdb independently ran MiXCR on the immunoSEQ multiplex PCR reads; one entry per CDR3 protein. The repertoire has about 400,000 distinct CDR3 sequences, 75% to 90% of them found once; the top ten carry 0.09% to 0.15%. The sample was CD8+ T cells from PBMCs. The receptors were gathered from a human donor with multiple sclerosis.

CDR3 loop: CASSAGQGALPNYGYTF. CDR3 DNA sequence: TGTGCCAGCAGCGCAGGACAGGGGGCGCTCCCGAACTATGGCTACACCTTC. The chain has TRBV5-5 and TRBJ1-2; 11 nucleotides line up with TRBD1. The CDR3 runs 17 residues. Per germline, CDR1 SGHKS and CDR2 YYEKEE (reference sequence). The V gene end was trimmed by 4 bases and the J gene end by 2 bases; junction bases not matched to a gene: 10. Full variable domain (outside the CDR3, taken from reference TRBV5-5 and TRBJ1-2): DAGVTQSPTHLIKTRGQQVTLRCSPISGHKSVSWYQQVLGQGPQFIFQYYEKEERGRGNFPDRFSARQFPNYSSELNVNALLLGDSALYLCASSAGQGALPNYGYTFGSGTRLTVV.

The rearrangement uses TRBV2 and TRBJ1-1, with unresolved D. Germline CDR1 SNHLY, CDR2 FYNNEI. This CDR3 spans 13 amino acids. V was shortened by 7 bases and J by 1 base, with 10 bases between the two germline ends. The CDR3 DNA follows: TGTGCCAGCACCGGAGGGCCGAACACTGAAGCTTTCTTT. This translates into CASTGGPNTEAFF.

The V gene is TRBV4-1, the J gene TRBJ1-2; D remains ambiguous. The CDR3 totals 15 residues. V gave up 2 bases and J gave up 3 bases, with 13 bases separating them. Germline CDR1 and CDR2: MGHRA and YSYEKL. The CDR3 region has the DNA TGCGCCAGCAGCCAATGGGCCGGGATCGACTATGGCTACACCTTC. Translation gives CASSQWAGIDYGYTF.

The chain has TRBV20-1 and TRBJ2-7; 7 bases are a match to TRBD1. V was pared by 6 bases and J by 6 bases, with 14 bases of the junction left unmatched. There are 14 residues in the CDR3. Looked up from germline, CDR1 is DFQATT and CDR2 is SNEGSKA (reference sequence). In DNA form, the CDR3 reads TGCAGTGCGAAGGACTTGACAGGGTTCGCCGAGCAGTACTTC. As protein: CSAKDLTGFAEQYF.

The gene calls are TRBV4-1 and TRBJ1-1; the D gene is possibly TRBD1 (6 bases). Germline CDR1 reads MGHRA; CDR2 reads YSYEKL. The CDR3 length is 13 residues. V lost 4 bases to trimming and J lost 7 bases, with 13 bases between them. CDR3 sequence: CASSRAGQSEAFF. The CDR3 DNA sequence: TGCGCCAGCAGCCGGGCCGGACAGAGTGAAGCTTTCTTT.

The gene calls are TRBV28 and TRBJ2-2; D is uncertain. In germline, CDR1 is MDHEN, CDR2 SYDVKM. This CDR3 spans 15 amino acids. The V and J ends lost 2 bases and 4 bases respectively, with 11 bases between them. This chain's CDR3 is CASSLTGSGTGELFF. CDR3 nucleotide sequence: TGTGCCAGCAGTTTAACTGGGTCTGGCACCGGGGAGCTGTTTTTT.

The genes are TRBV27 and TRBJ2-3; 9 bases line up with TRBD1. The length of the CDR3 is 16 residues. CDR1 and CDR2 (germline): MNHEY, SMNVEV (reference sequence). Unmatched junction bases numbered 1, after V lost 0 bases and J lost 0 bases. As DNA, the CDR3 is TGTGCCAGCAGTTTATCCGGGACAGGGAGCACAGATACGCAGTATTTT. Its protein is CASSLSGTGSTDTQYF.

The rearrangement uses TRBV7-9 and TRBJ1-4, with TRBD1 identical over 8 bases. Germline assignment: CDR1 SEHNR and CDR2 FQNEAQ (reference sequence). V was pared by 4 bases and J by 7 bases, with 14 bases of the junction left unmatched. The CDR3 is 17 amino acids. The CDR3 DNA reads as TGTGCCAGCAGCTCCGACAGGGGAGGGCCGCCGAGTGAAAAACTGTTTTTT. This translates into CASSSDRGGPPSEKLFF.

This chain uses TRBV2 with TRBJ1-1, with D possibly being TRBD1 (5 bases). CDR3 size: 13 residues. Germline loops: CDR1 SNHLY, CDR2 FYNNEI. Trimming stripped 4 bases from V and 7 bases from J, with 13 bases between. The CDR3 coding sequence is TGTGCCAGCAGTGCTGGGGGGGTAAGTGAAGCTTTCTTT. This encodes CASSAGGVSEAFF.

This chain uses TRBV18 with TRBJ1-3; D unresolved. With 4 bases removed from V and 0 bases from J, the gap between germline ends came to 16 bases. Per germline, CDR1 KGHSH and CDR2 LQKENI. The CDR3 consists of 17 residues. Here the CDR3 reads CASSLPVTIVSGNTIYF. CDR3 nucleotide sequence: TGTGCCAGCTCACTTCCAGTCACCATTGTCTCTGGAAACACCATATATTTT.

The V and J genes are TRBV27 and TRBJ2-1; TRBD2 aligns across 9 bases. The V gene's germline CDR1 is MNHEY and CDR2 SMNVEV (reference sequence). This CDR3 comprises 18 residues. Germline trimming cut 5 bases from V and 1 base from J; bases unmatched to any gene: 12. The CDR3 bases are TGTGCCAGCAGTCCCTCGGGCGGGAGGGAAGGGTCCTACAATGAGCAGTTCTTC. Translated: CASSPSGGREGSYNEQFF.

The chain links TRBV6-1 to TRBJ2-6; D is possibly TRBD1 or TRBD2 (5 bases each). From germline, CDR1 is MNHNS and CDR2 SASEGT. V lost 6 bases and J 0 bases, leaving 15 bases between the germline ends. This CDR3 is built from 17 residues. CDR3 loop: CASSVGEPLSGANVLTF. The CDR3 DNA is TGTGCCAGCAGCGTGGGGGAGCCGCTCTCTGGGGCCAACGTCCTGACTTTC.

This clonotype showed up just a few times. The chain recombines TRBV6-5 with TRBJ1-1; weak D call: TRBD1 (5 bases). This CDR3 has 16 amino acids. CDR1 is MNHEY, CDR2 SVGAGI, per germline. V dropped 0 bases and J dropped 5 bases, with 16 bases sitting between them. For the CDR3, the DNA is TGTGCCAGCAGTTACTCTAGGCAGGGTCGGGGGACTGAAGCTTTCTTT. Translated, it gives CASSYSRQGRGTEAFF.

V is TRBV28 and J is TRBJ1-1; 7 nucleotides match TRBD1. The ends lost 1 base at V and 5 bases at J; junction bases unmatched: 7. This CDR3 has 15 amino acids. Germline values: CDR1 MDHEN, CDR2 SYDVKM. This CDR3 is CASSLYEGAWTEAFF. The CDR3 DNA reads as TGTGCCAGCAGTTTATATGAGGGGGCATGGACTGAAGCTTTCTTT.

This chain joins TRBV7-9 and TRBJ2-7; possibly TRBD1 or TRBD2 for D (5 bases each). The CDR3 has 14 amino acids. Germline CDR1 SEHNR, CDR2 FQNEAQ (reference sequence). V lost 4 bases and J 0 bases, leaving 10 bases between the germline ends. Written as DNA, the CDR3 is TGTGCCAGCAGCTCCGGGGCCCGCTCCTACGAGCAGTACTTC. This sequence encodes CASSSGARSYEQYF.

The rearrangement links TRBV5-5 to TRBJ2-1; possibly TRBD2 for D (6 bases). V dropped 4 bases and J dropped 0 bases, with 14 bases sitting between them. Germline V gene lookup returns CDR1 SGHKS and CDR2 YYEKEE (reference sequence). The CDR3 length is 16 residues. CDR3 sequence reads: CASSLLTRGSYNEQFF. For the CDR3, the DNA is TGTGCCAGCAGCCTTCTAACGCGGGGCTCCTACAATGAGCAGTTCTTC.

V is TRBV12-5 and J is TRBJ2-1; 7 bases align to TRBD1. This CDR3 comprises 16 residues. V gave up 6 bases and J gave up 2 bases; unmatched junction bases: 10. Germline loops: CDR1 LGHNT, CDR2 FRNRAP. The CDR3 sequence is CASGSTDRVAYNEQFF. The DNA of the CDR3 is TGTGCTAGTGGCTCTACCGACAGGGTGGCCTACAATGAGCAGTTCTTC.

This chain connects TRBV5-5 to TRBJ2-1; no definite D call. Germline V gives CDR1 SGHKS, CDR2 YYEKEE (reference sequence). The CDR3 is made up of 15 amino acids. V lost 3 bases and J 6 bases, leaving 16 bases between the germline ends. CDR3 amino acids: CASSSPDSNGNEQFF. Here the CDR3 DNA reads TGTGCCAGCAGCTCCCCCGATTCCAACGGCAATGAGCAGTTCTTC.

This chain connects TRBV5-6 to TRBJ1-2; D is unresolved. Trimming left V 2 bases short and J 8 bases short, with 19 bases between. Germline CDR1 reads SGHDT; CDR2 reads YYEEEE. The CDR3 sequence is 15 residues long. In DNA form, the CDR3 reads TGTGCCAGCAGCTTACAGCAGAGAGCCTATTCGGGCTACACCTTC. Translation: CASSLQQRAYSGYTF. Full variable domain (missing parts from reference TRBV5-6 and TRBJ1-2): DAGVTQSPTHLIKTRGQQVTLRCSPKSGHDTVSWYQQALGQGPQFIFQYYEEEERQRGNFPDRFSGHQFPNYSSELNVNALLLGDSALYLCASSLQQRAYSGYTFGSGTRLTVV.

V is TRBV9 and J is TRBJ2-1; D gene unclear. Between the trimmed V and J ends, which lost 2 bases and 9 bases, there was a span of 6 bases. The germline V gene encodes CDR1 SGDLS and CDR2 YYNGEE. CDR3 length: 11 amino acids. CDR3 protein: CASSVGTEQFF. The CDR3 DNA reads as TGTGCCAGCAGCGTCGGCACTGAGCAGTTCTTC.

The chain uses TRBV7-9 and TRBJ2-7; 8 bases line up with TRBD1. CDR1 SEHNR and CDR2 FQNEAQ come from the germline V gene (reference sequence). J gave up 5 bases and V 8 bases, and 11 bases lay outside the gene matches. CDR3 length equals 14 residues. CDR3 sequence reads: CASVPPGGLNEQYF. For the CDR3, the DNA is TGTGCCAGCGTTCCTCCAGGGGGCCTCAACGAGCAGTACTTC.

The gene calls are TRBV10-3 and TRBJ2-7, with 8 bases identical to TRBD1. The CDR3 covers 14 residues. J lost 4 bases, V lost 8 bases, and 10 bases had no gene match. Germline loops: CDR1 ENHRY, CDR2 SYGVKD. The CDR3 loop reads CAIAPTDRVYEQYF. Here the CDR3 DNA reads TGTGCCATCGCCCCCACGGACAGGGTGTACGAGCAGTACTTC.

The chain carries TRBV7-9 and TRBJ2-7; D uncertain. Germline assignment: CDR1 SEHNR and CDR2 FQNEAQ (reference sequence). The CDR3 contains 15 residues. V was clipped by 8 bases and J by 0 bases, with 17 bases between them. Here the CDR3 reads CASGPDVGISYEQYF. The CDR3 region has the DNA TGTGCCAGCGGACCGGACGTCGGAATCTCCTACGAGCAGTACTTC.

The chain uses TRBV30 and TRBJ2-7; D call uncertain. Germline lookup yields CDR1 GTSNPN and CDR2 SVGIG (reference sequence). The CDR3 contains 12 residues. V lost 0 bases, J lost 3 bases, and 6 bases lay in between. This CDR3 reads CAWSVSNYEQYF. The CDR3 nucleotides read TGTGCCTGGAGTGTCTCGAACTACGAGCAGTACTTC.

V gene TRBV28 combines with J gene TRBJ2-5; TRBD2 might be the D (7 bases). V lost 4 bases, J lost 4 bases, and 28 bases lay in between. The CDR3 runs to 19 residues. The germline V gene encodes CDR1 MDHEN and CDR2 SYDVKM. CDR3 region: CASSSRRGGLRVWGETQYF. Written as DNA, the CDR3 is TGTGCCAGCAGTTCCCGGAGGGGGGGGCTAAGGGTATGGGGAGAGACCCAGTACTTC.

The table lists this clonotype with a few counts. This sequence joins TRBV27 and TRBJ1-5, with TRBD1 matching 7 bases. Trimming at V came to 5 bases and at J to 7 bases, leaving 8 bases not matched to a gene. This CDR3 contains 14 residues. CDR1 and CDR2 (germline): MNHEY, SMNVEV (reference sequence). The CDR3 DNA reads as TGTGCCAGCAGTCCGACAGGGATGTTCCAGCCCCAGCATTTT. Its protein product is CASSPTGMFQPQHF.

This CDR3 reads CASGLGLAGNNEQFF. In DNA form, the CDR3 reads TGTGCTAGTGGTTTGGGACTAGCGGGTAACAATGAGCAGTTCTTC. The chain uses TRBV12-5 and TRBJ2-1; TRBD2 aligns across 10 bases. After removal of 1 base from V and 5 bases from J, the junction contained 2 bases not matched to a gene. This CDR3 is built from 15 residues. CDR1 LGHNT and CDR2 FRNRAP come from the germline V gene.

V gene TRBV19 combines with J gene TRBJ2-1, with 8 positions matching TRBD1. CDR1 is LNHDA, CDR2 SQIVND, per germline (reference sequence). The ends lost 3 bases at V and 7 bases at J; junction bases unmatched: 11. This CDR3 comprises 16 residues. CDR3 nucleotides: TGTGCCAGTAGTATCGTCCCAGGGGGCTTCGGTAATGAGCAGTTCTTC. Translating gives CASSIVPGGFGNEQFF.

The gene calls are TRBV4-2 and TRBJ1-1, with unresolved D. The germline V and J ends were trimmed by 5 bases and 4 bases, with 17 bases remaining between them. The CDR3 loop spans 15 amino acids. Per the germline V gene, CDR1 is LGHNA and CDR2 is YNFKEQ. The CDR3 nucleotides are TGTGCCAGCAGCTCCCCGCCGGATAGGGCCACTGAAGCTTTCTTT. It codes for CASSSPPDRATEAFF.